This T cell receptor (beta chain) was identified in a study of blood T cell repertoires in COVID-19. TCRdb's table, derived via immunoSEQ multiplex PCR, lists solely in-frame clones and lacks some. The sample lists about 300,000 clones, about 87% occurring once. CDR1 is SGHTA, CDR2 FQGNSA, per germline. The V gene lost 2 bases and the J gene lost 5 bases, with 3 bases spanning the gap. This CDR3 region has 12 residues. This rearrangement joins TRBV7-2 to TRBJ2-2; D gene uncertain. The receptor comes from a man aged 70-80 years with acute or convalescent COVID-19. The sequencing sample was made of peripheral blood. The CDR3 spells CASSLHTGELFF. CDR3 DNA: TGTGCCAGCAGCTTACATACCGGGGAGCTGTTTTTT.